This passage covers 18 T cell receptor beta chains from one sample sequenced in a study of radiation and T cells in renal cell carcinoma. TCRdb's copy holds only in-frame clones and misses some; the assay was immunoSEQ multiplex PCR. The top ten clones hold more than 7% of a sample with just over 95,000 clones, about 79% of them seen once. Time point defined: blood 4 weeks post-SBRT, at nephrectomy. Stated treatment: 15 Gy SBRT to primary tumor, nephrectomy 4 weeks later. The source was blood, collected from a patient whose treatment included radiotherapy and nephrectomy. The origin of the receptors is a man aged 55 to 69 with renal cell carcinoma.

CDR3 sequence reads: CASSLYAREKIQQYF. The CDR3 DNA follows: TGTGCCAGCAGTTTGTACGCGCGGGAGAAAATTCAGCAGTACTTC. The chain has TRBV28 and TRBJ2-7, with TRBD2 identical over 7 bases. CDR3 length: 15 amino acids. V shed 3 bases, J shed 8 bases, and the junction held 13 bases outside the gene matches. Germline loops: CDR1 MDHEN, CDR2 SYDVKM.

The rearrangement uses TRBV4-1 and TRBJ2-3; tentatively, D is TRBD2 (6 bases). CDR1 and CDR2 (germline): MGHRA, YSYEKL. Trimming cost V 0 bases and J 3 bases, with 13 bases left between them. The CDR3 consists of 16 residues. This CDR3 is CASSQDQGGWTDTQYF. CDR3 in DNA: TGCGCCAGCAGCCAAGATCAAGGAGGGTGGACAGATACGCAGTATTTT.

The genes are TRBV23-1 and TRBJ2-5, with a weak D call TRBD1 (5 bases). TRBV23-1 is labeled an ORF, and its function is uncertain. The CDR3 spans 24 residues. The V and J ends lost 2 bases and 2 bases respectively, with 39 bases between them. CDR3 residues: CASSQGPTGRNRSLPLDPQETQYF. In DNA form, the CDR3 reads TGCGCCAGCAGTCAAGGTCCAACAGGTAGAAACAGATCACTACCGCTTGATCCTCAAGAGACCCAGTACTTC.

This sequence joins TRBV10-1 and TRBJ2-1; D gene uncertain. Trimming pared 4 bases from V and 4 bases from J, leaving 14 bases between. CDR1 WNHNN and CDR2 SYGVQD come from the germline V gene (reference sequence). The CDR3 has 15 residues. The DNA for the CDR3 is TGCGCCAGCAGTGTGCCGTATGCCCCTTACAATGAGCAGTTCTTC. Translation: CASSVPYAPYNEQFF.

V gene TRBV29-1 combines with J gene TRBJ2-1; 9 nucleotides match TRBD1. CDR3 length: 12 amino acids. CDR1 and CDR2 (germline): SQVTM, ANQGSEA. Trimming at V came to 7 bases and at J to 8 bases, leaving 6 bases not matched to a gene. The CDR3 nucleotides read TGCAGCGGCCACAGGGGGCCGGATGAGCAGTTCTTC. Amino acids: CSGHRGPDEQFF.

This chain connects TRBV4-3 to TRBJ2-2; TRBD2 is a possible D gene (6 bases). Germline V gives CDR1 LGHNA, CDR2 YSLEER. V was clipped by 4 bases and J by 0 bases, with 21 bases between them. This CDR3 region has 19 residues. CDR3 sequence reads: CASSRRGAGLGANTGELFF. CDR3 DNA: TGCGCCAGCAGCCGTAGGGGCGCGGGACTGGGTGCGAACACCGGGGAGCTGTTTTTT.

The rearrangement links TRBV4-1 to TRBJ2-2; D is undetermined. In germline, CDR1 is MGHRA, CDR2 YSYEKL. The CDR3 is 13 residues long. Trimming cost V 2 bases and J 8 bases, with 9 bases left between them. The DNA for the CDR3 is TGCGCCAGCAGCCAACGTTGGGTAGGGGAGCTGTTTTTT. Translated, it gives CASSQRWVGELFF.

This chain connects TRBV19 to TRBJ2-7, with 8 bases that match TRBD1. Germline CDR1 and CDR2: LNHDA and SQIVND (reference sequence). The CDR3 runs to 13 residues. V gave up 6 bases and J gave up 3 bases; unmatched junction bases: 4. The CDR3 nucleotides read TGTGCCAGTAGCCGGGACAGGTACTACGAGCAGTACTTC. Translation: CASSRDRYYEQYF.

The CDR3 DNA reads TGTGCCAGCAGCCACGACTTCTCCTACGAGCAGTACTTC. As protein: CASSHDFSYEQYF. The genes are TRBV7-2 and TRBJ2-7; D unclear. V dropped 5 bases and J dropped 0 bases, with 8 bases sitting between them. Germline values: CDR1 SGHTA, CDR2 FQGNSA. The length of the CDR3 is 13 residues.

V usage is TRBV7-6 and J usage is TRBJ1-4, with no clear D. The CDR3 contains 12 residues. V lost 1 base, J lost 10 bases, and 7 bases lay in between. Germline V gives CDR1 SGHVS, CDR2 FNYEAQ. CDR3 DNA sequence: TGTGCCAGCAGCTTAGAGTTGGGAAAACTGTTTTTT. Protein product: CASSLELGKLFF.

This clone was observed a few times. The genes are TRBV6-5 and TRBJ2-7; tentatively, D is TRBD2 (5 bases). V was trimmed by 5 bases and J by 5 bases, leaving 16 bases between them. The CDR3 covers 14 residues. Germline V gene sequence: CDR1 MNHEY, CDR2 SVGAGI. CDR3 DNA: TGTGCCAGCAGTCCGTTTACATCGGGGAACGAGCAGTACTTC. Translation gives CASSPFTSGNEQYF.

CDR3 in amino acids: CASSLEGSSGANVLTF. The CDR3 DNA sequence: TGTGCCAGCAGCTTAGAAGGGTCCTCTGGGGCCAACGTCCTGACTTTC. The rearrangement links TRBV7-2 to TRBJ2-6; D unclear. Germline values: CDR1 SGHTA, CDR2 FQGNSA. The CDR3 length is 16 residues. Trimming removed 1 base from V and 0 bases from J, with 7 bases in between.

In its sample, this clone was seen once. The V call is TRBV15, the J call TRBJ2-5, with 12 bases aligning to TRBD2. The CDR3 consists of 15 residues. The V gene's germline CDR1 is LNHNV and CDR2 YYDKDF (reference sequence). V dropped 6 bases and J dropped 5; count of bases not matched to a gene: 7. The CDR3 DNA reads TGTGCCACCAGTCTAGCGGGAGGGCCCGGGGAGACCCAGTACTTC. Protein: CATSLAGGPGETQYF.

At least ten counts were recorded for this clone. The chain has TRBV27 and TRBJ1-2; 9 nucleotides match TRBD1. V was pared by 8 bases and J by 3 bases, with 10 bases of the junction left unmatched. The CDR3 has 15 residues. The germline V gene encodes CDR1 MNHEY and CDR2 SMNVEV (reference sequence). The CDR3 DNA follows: TGTGCCAGCTTCACTACACAGGGGGCGGACTATGGCTACACCTTC. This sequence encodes CASFTTQGADYGYTF.

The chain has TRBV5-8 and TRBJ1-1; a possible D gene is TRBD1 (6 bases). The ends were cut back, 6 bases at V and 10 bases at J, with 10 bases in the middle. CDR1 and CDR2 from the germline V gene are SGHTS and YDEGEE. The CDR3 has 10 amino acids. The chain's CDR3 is CASTGVGAFF. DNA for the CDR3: TGTGCCAGCACAGGGGTAGGAGCTTTCTTT.

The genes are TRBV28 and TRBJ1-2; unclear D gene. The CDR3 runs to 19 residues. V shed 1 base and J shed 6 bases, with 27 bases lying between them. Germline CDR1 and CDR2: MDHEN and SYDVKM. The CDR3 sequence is CASSLSGSRGTLFGHGYTF. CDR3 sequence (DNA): TGTGCCAGCAGTTTATCTGGGTCCCGGGGTACCCTTTTTGGACATGGCTACACCTTC.

The CDR3 sequence is CASSFAQGAGGYTF. CDR3 in DNA: TGTGCCAGCAGTTTCGCACAGGGGGCAGGTGGCTACACCTTC. This chain joins TRBV27 and TRBJ1-2; TRBD1 aligns across 9 bases. V gave up 3 bases and J gave up 7 bases; unmatched junction bases: 6. The germline V gene encodes CDR1 MNHEY and CDR2 SMNVEV (reference sequence). The CDR3 contains 14 residues.

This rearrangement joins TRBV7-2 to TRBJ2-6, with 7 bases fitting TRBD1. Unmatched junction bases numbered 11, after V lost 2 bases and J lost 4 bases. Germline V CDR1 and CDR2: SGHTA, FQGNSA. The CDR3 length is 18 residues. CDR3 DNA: TGTGCCAGCAGCTTACTCCGACAGGGCTTTGCCGGGGCCAACGTCCTGACTTTC. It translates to CASSLLRQGFAGANVLTF.